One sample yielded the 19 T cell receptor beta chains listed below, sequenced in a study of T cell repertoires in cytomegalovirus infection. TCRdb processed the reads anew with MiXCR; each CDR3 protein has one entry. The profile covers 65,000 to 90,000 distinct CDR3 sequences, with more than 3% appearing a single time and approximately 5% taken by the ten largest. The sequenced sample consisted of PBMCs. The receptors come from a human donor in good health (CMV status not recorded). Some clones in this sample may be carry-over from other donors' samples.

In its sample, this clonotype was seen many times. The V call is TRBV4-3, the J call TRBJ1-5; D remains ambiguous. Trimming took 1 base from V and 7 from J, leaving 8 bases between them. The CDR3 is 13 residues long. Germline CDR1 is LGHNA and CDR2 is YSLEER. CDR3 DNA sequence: TGCGCCAGCAGCCAAGGTATCGGACAGCCCCAGCATTTT. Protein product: CASSQGIGQPQHF.

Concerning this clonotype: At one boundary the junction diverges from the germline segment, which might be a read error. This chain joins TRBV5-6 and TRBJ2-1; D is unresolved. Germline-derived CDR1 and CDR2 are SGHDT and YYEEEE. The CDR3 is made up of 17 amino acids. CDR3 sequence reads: CASSLIFRLGSYNEQFF. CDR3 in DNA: TGCGCCAGCAGCTTGATATTCCGTCTCGGCTCCTACAATGAGCAGTTCTTC.

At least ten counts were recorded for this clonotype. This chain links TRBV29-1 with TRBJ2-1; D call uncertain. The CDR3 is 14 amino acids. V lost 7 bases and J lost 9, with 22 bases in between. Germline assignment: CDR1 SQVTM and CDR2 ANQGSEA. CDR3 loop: CSGAPAPTVPEQFF. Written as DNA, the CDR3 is TGCAGCGGTGCCCCCGCCCCGACTGTCCCTGAGCAGTTCTTC.

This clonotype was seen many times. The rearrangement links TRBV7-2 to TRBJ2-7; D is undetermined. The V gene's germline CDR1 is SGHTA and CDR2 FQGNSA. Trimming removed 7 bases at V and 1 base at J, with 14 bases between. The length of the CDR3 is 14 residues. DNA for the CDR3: TGTGCCAGCACCCTCGGTGGCTCTTCCTACGAGCAGTACTTC. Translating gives CASTLGGSSYEQYF.

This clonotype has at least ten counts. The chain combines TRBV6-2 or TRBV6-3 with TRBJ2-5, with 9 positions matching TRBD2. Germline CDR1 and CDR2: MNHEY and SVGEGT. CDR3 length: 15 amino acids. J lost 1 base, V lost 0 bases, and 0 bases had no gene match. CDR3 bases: TGTGCCAGCAGTTACTCGGGACTAGCCCAAGAGACCCAGTACTTC. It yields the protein CASSYSGLAQETQYF.

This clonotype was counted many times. The CDR3 DNA is TGTGCCAGCAGCCATACTAGCGGGGGGACCCAAGAGACCCAGTACTTC. Translated, it gives CASSHTSGGTQETQYF. The V and J genes are TRBV5-6 and TRBJ2-5; 12 bases are shared with TRBD2. Germline V gives CDR1 SGHDT, CDR2 YYEEEE. With V trimmed by 4 bases and J by 1 base, 5 bases remained unmatched. This CDR3 comprises 16 residues.

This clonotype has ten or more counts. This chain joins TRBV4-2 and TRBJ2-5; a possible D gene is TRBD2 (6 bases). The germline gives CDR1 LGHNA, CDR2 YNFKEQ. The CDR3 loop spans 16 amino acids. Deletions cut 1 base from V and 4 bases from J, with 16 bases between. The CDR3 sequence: CASSQVSGLGGETQYF. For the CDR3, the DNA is TGTGCCAGCAGCCAAGTTTCTGGCTTGGGGGGAGAGACCCAGTACTTC.

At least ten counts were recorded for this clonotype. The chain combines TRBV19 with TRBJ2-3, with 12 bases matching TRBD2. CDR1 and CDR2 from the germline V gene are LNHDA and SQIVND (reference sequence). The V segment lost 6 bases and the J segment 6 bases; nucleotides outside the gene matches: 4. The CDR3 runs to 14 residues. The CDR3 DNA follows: TGTGCCAGTAGGGCTAGCGGGGGGGCCGATACGCAGTATTTT. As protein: CASRASGGADTQYF.

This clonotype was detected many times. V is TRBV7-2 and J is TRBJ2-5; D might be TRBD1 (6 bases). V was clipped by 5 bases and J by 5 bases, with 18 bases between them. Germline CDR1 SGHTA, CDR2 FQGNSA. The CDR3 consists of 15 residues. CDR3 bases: TGTGCCAGCAGCCTGAACAGGGTTGCCATCGAGACCCAGTACTTC. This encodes CASSLNRVAIETQYF. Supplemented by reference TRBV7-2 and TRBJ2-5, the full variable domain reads GAGVSQSPSNKVTEKGKDVELRCDPISGHTALYWYRQSLGQGLEFLIYFQGNSAPDKSGLPSDRFSAERTGGSVSTLTIQRTQQEDSAVYLCASSLNRVAIETQYFGPGTRLLVL.

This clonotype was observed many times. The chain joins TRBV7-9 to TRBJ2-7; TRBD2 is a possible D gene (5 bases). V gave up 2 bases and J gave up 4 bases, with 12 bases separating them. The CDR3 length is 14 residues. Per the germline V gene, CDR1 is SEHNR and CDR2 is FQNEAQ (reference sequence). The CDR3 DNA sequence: TGTGCCAGCAGCTTACGTGGCAGGAGGTACGAGCAGTACTTC. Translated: CASSLRGRRYEQYF.

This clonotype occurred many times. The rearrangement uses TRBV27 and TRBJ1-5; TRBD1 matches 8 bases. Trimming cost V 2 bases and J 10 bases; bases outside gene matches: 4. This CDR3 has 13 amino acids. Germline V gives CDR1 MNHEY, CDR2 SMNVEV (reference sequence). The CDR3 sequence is CASSLGQGSPQHF. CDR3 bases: TGTGCCAGCAGTTTAGGACAGGGCTCACCCCAGCATTTT.

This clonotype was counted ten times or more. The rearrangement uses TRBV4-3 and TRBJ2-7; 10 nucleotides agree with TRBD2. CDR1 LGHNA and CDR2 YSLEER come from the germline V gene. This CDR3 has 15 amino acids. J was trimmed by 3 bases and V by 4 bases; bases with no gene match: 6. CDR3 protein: CASSPLAGGGYEQYF. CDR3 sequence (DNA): TGCGCCAGCAGCCCTTTAGCGGGGGGTGGCTACGAGCAGTACTTC.

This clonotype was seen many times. Written as DNA, the CDR3 is TGTGCCAGCAGCCAAGATAGCGGGGGGGCAGGCAATGAGCAGTTCTTC. Residues: CASSQDSGGAGNEQFF. This rearrangement joins TRBV4-2 to TRBJ2-1, with 11 bases lining up with TRBD2. There are 16 residues in the CDR3. J was trimmed by 6 bases and V by 0 bases; bases with no gene match: 4. The germline gives CDR1 LGHNA, CDR2 YNFKEQ.

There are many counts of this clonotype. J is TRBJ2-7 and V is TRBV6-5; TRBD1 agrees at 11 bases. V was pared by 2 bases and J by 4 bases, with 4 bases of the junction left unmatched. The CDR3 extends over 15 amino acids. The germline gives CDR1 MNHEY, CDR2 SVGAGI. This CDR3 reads CASSYRTGGEYEQYF. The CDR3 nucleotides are TGTGCCAGCAGTTACCGGACAGGGGGCGAGTACGAGCAGTACTTC.

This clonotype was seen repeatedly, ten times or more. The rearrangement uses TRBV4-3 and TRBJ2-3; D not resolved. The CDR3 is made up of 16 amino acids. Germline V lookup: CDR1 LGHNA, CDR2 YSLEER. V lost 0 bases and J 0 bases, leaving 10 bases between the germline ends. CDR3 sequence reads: CASSQDYGRSTDTQYF. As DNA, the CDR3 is TGCGCCAGCAGCCAAGATTACGGCAGGAGCACAGATACGCAGTATTTT.

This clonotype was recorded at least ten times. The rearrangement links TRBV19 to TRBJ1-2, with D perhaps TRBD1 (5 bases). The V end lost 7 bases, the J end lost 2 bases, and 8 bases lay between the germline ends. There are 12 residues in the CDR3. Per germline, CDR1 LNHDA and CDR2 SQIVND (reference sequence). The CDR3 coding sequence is TGTGCCAGTATGGGACCAAACTATGGCTACACCTTC. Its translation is CASMGPNYGYTF. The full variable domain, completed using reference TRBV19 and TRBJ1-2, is DGGITQSPKYLFRKEGQNVTLSCEQNLNHDAMYWYRQDPGQGLRLIYYSQIVNDFQKGDIAEGYSVSREKKESFPLTVTSAQKNPTAFYLCASMGPNYGYTFGSGTRLTVV.

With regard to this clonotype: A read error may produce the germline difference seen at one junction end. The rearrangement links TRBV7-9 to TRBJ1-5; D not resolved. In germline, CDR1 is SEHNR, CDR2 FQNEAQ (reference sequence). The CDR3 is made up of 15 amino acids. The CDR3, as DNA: TGTGCCTGCAGCCCTCGAGTTACGAGCAATCAGCCCCAGCATTTT. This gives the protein CACSPRVTSNQPQHF. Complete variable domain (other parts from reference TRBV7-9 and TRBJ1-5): DTGVSQNPRHKITKRGQNVTFRCDPISEHNRLYWYRQTLGQGPEFLTYFQNEAQLEKSRLLSDRFSAERPKGSFSTLEIQRTEQGDSAMYLCACSPRVTSNQPQHFGDGTRLSIL.

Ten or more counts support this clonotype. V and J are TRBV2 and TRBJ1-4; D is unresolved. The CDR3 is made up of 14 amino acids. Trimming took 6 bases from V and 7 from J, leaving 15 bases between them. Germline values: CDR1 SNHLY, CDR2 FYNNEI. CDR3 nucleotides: TGTGCCAGCAGGGCGGACCCTTTTCCTGAAAAACTGTTTTTT. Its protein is CASRADPFPEKLFF.

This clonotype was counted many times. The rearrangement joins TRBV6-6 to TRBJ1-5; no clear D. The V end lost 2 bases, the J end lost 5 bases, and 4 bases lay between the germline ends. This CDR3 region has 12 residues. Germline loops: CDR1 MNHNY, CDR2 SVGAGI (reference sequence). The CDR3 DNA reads TGTGCCAGCAGTTACAGGGATCAGCCCCAGCATTTT. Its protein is CASSYRDQPQHF.